Listed below are T cell receptor beta chains from one sample, sequenced in a study of T cell responses to AZD1222 COVID-19 vaccine. This table comes from immunoSEQ multiplex PCR, and its TCRdb copy is limited to in-frame clones, with some not included. In the table there are about 140,000 clones, approximately 86% of which are singletons. The material was peripheral blood, obtained on day 0 of AZD1222 vaccination. Every receptor here comes from an adult in good health. Each CDR3 is given with its conserved first and last residue. The order of the fields is V gene, J gene, clone size, D gene, CDR3 DNA, CDR3 protein. A D gene is named only where the DNA matches it firmly. Some rows have no size entry. The others give once, few or many, or a class for an expanded clone.

TRBV19	TRBJ2-1	few	NA	TGTGCCAGTAGATCTCCAAATGAGCAGTTCTTC	CASRSPNEQFF
TRBV11-2	TRBJ1-2	NA	NA	TGTGCCAGCAGCCCCCTCGTGGGGGGCCCGGTTGCGGGCTACACCTTC	CASSPLVGGPVAGYTF
TRBV10-3	TRBJ1-5	NA	NA	TGTGCCATCAGAAAGACGACAGATAGCAATCAGCCCCAGCATTTT	CAIRKTTDSNQPQHF
TRBV9	TRBJ1-1	NA	NA	TGTGCCAGCAGCGTAGTACAGACGGGAGAAGCTTTCTTT	CASSVVQTGEAFF
TRBV6-5	TRBJ1-4	NA	NA	TGTGCCAGCTGGGGGGCGGATAATGAAAAACTGTTTTTT	CASWGADNEKLFF
TRBV30	TRBJ2-5	NA	TRBD1	TGTGCCTGGGCCCGGGACAGACAAGAGACCCAGTACTTC	CAWARDRQETQYF
TRBV5-6	TRBJ1-1	few	NA	TGTGCCAGCAGCCCTGACCCGGGAATGAACACTGAAGCTTTCTTT	CASSPDPGMNTEAFF
TRBV30	TRBJ1-3	NA	NA	TGTGCCTGGGGGCACTGGGGAGACCAGGGAAACACCATATATTTT	CAWGHWGDQGNTIYF
TRBV27	TRBJ2-3	NA	NA	TGTGCCAGCAGCCGCCGGGACGGGCAACTGTATTTT	CASSRRDGQLYF
TRBV10-1	TRBJ1-1	NA	NA	TGCGCCAGCAGTGACCTCACCGCTTGGGACACTGAAGCTTTCTTT	CASSDLTAWDTEAFF
TRBV2	TRBJ1-2	few	NA	TGTGCCAGCAGTGAACAGAACTATGGCTACACCTTC	CASSEQNYGYTF
TRBV5-1	TRBJ2-7	NA	NA	TGCGCCAGCAGCTTTGCACCGCCAGGGTGGGGGCGCTACGAGCAGTACTTC	CASSFAPPGWGRYEQYF
TRBV18	TRBJ2-3	NA	TRBD1	TGTGCCAGCTCACCTACCGGGACAGCTGCTACAGATACGCAGTATTTT	CASSPTGTAATDTQYF
TRBV5-1	TRBJ1-1	NA	NA	TGCGCCAGCCACCCCCAGGGGAACACTGAAGCTTTCTTT	CASHPQGNTEAFF
TRBV3-1/TRBV3-2	TRBJ2-5	NA	TRBD2	TGTGCCACCCAGACTAGCTCGTACCAAGAGACCCAGTACTTC	CATQTSSYQETQYF
TRBV6-6	TRBJ1-5	NA	NA	TGTGCCAGCAGGAGGGTTGGCAATCAGCCCCAGCATTTT	CASRRVGNQPQHF